The sequence of this T cell receptor beta chain was determined in a study of T cell repertoires in cytomegalovirus infection. With regard to this clonotype: Antigen: not known.

V shed 6 bases and J 12 bases; nucleotides not matched to a gene: 3. CDR1 and CDR2 (germline): LNHDA, SQIVND (reference sequence). This CDR3 contains 11 residues. Using its own MiXCR run on the reads, TCRdb lists one record per CDR3 protein. The table has 110,000 to 150,000 distinct CDR3 sequences, more than 25% seen once. The gene calls are TRBV19 and TRBJ2-1, with 9 nucleotides matching TRBD1. The material sequenced was CD8+ T cells from cultured PBMCs, taken from culture after CMV antigen stimulation. The sequence was obtained from a human donor in good health (CMV status not recorded). Some clones in this sample may be carry-over from other donors' samples. CDR3 sequence: CASSAGQGQFF. The CDR3 DNA is TGTGCCAGTAGCGCGGGACAGGGGCAGTTCTTC.